This TCR beta chain was sequenced during a study of CD8+ T cells in alopecia areata. Study conclusions and caveats: Higher clonality than in normal scalp was seen in lesional scalp, especially alopecia totalis/universalis.

Following RNA extraction, reverse transcription yielded cDNA that acted as the sequencing template. Generated by immunoSEQ multiplex PCR, the TCRdb table keeps only in-frame clones and is missing some. Among around 190,000 clones, roughly 50% were seen once, and the ten largest hold roughly 5.3%. J gave up 1 base and V 3 bases, and 5 bases lay outside the gene matches. The CDR3 loop spans 15 amino acids. CDR1 is SGHNT, CDR2 YYREEE, per germline (reference sequence). Comments on this clone: The antigen is undetermined.

The sequenced sample was CD8+ T cells sorted from blood. The receptor comes from a human donor in good health. V is TRBV5-4 and J is TRBJ2-5; 8 bases are shared with TRBD1. CDR3: CASSSRTGSQETQYF. The DNA for the CDR3 is TGTGCCAGCAGCTCGAGGACAGGGTCCCAAGAGACCCAGTACTTC.